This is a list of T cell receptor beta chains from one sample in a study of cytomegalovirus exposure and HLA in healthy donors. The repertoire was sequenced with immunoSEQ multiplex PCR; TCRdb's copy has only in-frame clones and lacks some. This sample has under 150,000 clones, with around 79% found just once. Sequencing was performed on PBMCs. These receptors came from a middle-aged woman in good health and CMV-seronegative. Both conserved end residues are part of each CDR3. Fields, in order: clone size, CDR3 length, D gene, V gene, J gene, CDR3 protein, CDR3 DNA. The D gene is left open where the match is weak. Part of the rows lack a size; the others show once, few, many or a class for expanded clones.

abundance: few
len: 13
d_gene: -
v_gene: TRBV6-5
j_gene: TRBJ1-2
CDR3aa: CASSYSAGYGYTF
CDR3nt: TGTGCCAGCAGTTACTCGGCAGGCTATGGCTACACCTTC

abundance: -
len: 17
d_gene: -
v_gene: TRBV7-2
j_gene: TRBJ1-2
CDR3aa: CASRDRDTSYRVNGYTF
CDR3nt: TGTGCCAGCAGGGACCGGGACACCAGTTATAGGGTAAATGGCTACACCTTC

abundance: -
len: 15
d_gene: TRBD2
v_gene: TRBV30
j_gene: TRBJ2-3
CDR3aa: CAWKLGGGATDTQYF
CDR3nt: TGTGCCTGGAAACTCGGCGGGGGGGCGACAGATACGCAGTATTTT

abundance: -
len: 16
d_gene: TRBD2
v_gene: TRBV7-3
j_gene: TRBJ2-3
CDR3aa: CASSISGGVSTDTQYF
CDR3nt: TGTGCCAGCAGCATTAGCGGGGGCGTTAGCACAGATACGCAGTATTTT

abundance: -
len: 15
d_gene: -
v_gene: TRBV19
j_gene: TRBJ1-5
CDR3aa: CASITRGDSNQPQHF
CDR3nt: TGTGCCAGTATCACCCGCGGGGATAGCAATCAGCCCCAGCATTTT

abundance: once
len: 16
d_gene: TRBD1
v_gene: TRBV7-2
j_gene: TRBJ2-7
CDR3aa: CASSPRQGQISYEQYF
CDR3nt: TGTGCCAGCAGCCCAAGACAGGGTCAGATTTCCTACGAGCAGTACTTC

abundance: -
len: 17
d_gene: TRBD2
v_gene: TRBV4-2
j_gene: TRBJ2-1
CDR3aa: CASSQDYPGGRFNEQFF
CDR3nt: TGTGCCAGCAGCCAAGATTATCCGGGGGGGCGGTTCAATGAGCAGTTCTTC

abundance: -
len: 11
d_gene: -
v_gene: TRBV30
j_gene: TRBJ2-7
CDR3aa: CAWSHQGEQYF
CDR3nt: TGTGCCTGGAGTCACCAGGGCGAGCAGTACTTC

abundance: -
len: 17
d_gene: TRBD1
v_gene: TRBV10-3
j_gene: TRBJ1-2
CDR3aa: CAIRQGAAQQKNYGYTF
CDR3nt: TGTGCCATCAGACAGGGGGCAGCCCAGCAAAAAAACTATGGCTACACCTTC

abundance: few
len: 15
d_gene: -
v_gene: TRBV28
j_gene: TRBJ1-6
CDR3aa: CASSPYPGRNSPLHF
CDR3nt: TGTGCCAGCAGTCCCTATCCGGGTCGTAATTCACCCCTCCACTTT

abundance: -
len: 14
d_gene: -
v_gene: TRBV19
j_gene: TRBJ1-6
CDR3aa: CASSIGGPNSPLHF
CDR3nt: TGTGCCAGTAGTATAGGGGGGCCTAATTCACCCCTCCACTTT

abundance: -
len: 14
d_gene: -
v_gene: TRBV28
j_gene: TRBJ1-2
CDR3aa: CASSLGTPNYGYTF
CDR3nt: TGTGCCAGCAGTTTAGGGACACCGAACTATGGCTACACCTTC

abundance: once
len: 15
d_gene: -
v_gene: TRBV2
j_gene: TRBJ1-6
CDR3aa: CASSDCSSYNSPLHF
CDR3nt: TGTGCCAGCAGTGATTGTAGCTCCTATAATTCACCCCTCCACTTT

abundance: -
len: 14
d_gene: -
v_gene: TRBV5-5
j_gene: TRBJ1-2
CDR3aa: CASSPGQAGYGYTF
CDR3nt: TGTGCCAGCAGTCCCGGGCAGGCGGGATATGGCTACACCTTC

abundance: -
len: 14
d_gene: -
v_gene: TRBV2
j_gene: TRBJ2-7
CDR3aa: CASSESGYSYEQYF
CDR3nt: TGTGCCAGCAGTGAATCGGGGTACTCCTACGAGCAGTACTTC

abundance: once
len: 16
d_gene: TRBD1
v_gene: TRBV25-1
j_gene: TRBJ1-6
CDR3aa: CASSASRAGGSLPLHF
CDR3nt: TGTGCCAGCAGTGCGAGCCGGGCAGGGGGCTCTTTACCCCTCCACTTT

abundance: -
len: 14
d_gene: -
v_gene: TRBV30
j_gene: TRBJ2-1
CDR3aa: CAWSLDVRYNEQFF
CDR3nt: TGTGCCTGGAGTCTAGATGTGCGGTACAATGAGCAGTTCTTC

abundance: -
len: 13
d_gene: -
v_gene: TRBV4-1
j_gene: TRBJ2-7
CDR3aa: CASSQRDHGEQYF
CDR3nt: TGCGCCAGCAGCCAAAGAGATCATGGCGAGCAGTACTTC

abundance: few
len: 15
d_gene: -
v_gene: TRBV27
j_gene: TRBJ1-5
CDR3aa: CASSYSPYSNQPQHF
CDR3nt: TGTGCCAGCAGCTACAGCCCGTATAGCAATCAGCCCCAGCATTTT

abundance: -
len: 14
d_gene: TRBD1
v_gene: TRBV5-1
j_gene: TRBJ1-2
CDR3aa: CASSPGQVRRGYTF
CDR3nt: TGCGCCAGCAGCCCCGGACAGGTGCGAAGGGGCTACACCTTC

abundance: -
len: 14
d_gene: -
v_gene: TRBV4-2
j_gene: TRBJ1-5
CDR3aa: CASSPGKSNQPQHF
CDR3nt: TGTGCCAGCAGCCCAGGAAAGAGCAATCAGCCCCAGCATTTT

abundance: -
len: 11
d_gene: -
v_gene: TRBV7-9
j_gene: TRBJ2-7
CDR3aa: CASSFAYEQYF
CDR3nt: TGTGCCAGCAGCTTCGCCTACGAGCAGTACTTC

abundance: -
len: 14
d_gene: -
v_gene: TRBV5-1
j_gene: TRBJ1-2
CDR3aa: CASNSVGGNYGYTF
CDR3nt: TGCGCCAGCAACTCTGTAGGGGGTAACTATGGCTACACCTTC

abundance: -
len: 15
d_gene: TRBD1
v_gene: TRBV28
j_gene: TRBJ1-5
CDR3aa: CASRSGQGATQPQHF
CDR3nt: TGTGCCAGCAGATCTGGACAGGGGGCAACTCAGCCCCAGCATTTT

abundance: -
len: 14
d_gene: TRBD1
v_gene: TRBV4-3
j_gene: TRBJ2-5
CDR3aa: CASSQEYRGETQYF
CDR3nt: TGCGCCAGCAGCCAAGAATACAGGGGGGAGACCCAGTACTTC

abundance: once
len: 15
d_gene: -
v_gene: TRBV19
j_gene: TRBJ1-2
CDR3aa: CASSITAGANYGYTF
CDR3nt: TGTGCCAGTAGTATAACAGCGGGGGCCAACTATGGCTACACCTTC

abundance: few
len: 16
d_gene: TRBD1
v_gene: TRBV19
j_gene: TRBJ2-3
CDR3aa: CASSTGQGTSTDTQYF
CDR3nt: TGTGCCAGTAGTACGGGACAGGGGACTAGCACAGATACGCAGTATTTT

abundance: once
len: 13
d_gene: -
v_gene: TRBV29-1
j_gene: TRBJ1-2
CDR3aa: CSSRTGSDYGYTF
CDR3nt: TGCAGCTCACGAACAGGGAGTGACTATGGCTACACCTTC

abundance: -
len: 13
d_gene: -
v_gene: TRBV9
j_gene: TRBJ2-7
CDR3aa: CASSVEQGYEQYF
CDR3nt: TGTGCCAGCAGCGTAGAACAGGGCTACGAGCAGTACTTC

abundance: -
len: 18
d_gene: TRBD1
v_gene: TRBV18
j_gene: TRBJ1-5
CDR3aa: CASSPRQGRGYSNQPQHF
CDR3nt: TGTGCCAGCTCACCTCGACAGGGGAGGGGGTATAGCAATCAGCCCCAGCATTTT

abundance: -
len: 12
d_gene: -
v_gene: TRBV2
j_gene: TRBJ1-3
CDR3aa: CATATGGNTIYF
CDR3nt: TGTGCCACCGCGACCGGGGGAAACACCATATATTTT

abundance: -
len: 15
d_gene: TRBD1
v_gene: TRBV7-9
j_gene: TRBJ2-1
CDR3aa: CASSVEGTGVNEQFF
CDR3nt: TGTGCCAGCAGCGTGGAAGGGACAGGGGTAAATGAGCAGTTCTTC

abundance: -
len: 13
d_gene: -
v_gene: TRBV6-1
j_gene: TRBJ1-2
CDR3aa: CASRPGDNYGYTF
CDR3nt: TGTGCCAGCAGACCGGGAGATAACTATGGCTACACCTTC

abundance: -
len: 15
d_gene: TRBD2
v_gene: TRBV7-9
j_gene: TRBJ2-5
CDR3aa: CASSGTSGLQETQYF
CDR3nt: TGTGCCAGCAGCGGGACTAGCGGTCTCCAAGAGACCCAGTACTTC

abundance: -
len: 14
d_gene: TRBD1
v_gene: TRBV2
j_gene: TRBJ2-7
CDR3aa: CASMGDRGSYEQYF
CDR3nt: TGTGCCAGCATGGGGGACAGGGGTTCCTACGAGCAGTACTTC

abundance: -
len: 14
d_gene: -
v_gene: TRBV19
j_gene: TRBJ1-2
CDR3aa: CASSIPGVSYGYTF
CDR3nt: TGTGCCAGTAGTATCCCCGGGGTCAGCTATGGCTACACCTTC

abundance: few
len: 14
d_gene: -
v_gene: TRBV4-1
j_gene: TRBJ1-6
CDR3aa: CASSPGSWTSPLHF
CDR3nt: TGCGCCAGCAGCCCGGGGTCCTGGACTTCACCCCTCCACTTT

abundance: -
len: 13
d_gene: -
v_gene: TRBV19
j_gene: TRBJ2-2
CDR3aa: CASSLPTFGELFF
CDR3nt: TGTGCCAGTAGTCTACCGACTTTCGGGGAGCTGTTTTTT

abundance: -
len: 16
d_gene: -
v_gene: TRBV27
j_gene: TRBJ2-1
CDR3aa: CASLPLGRTGYNEQFF
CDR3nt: TGTGCCAGCCTCCCTCTCGGCCGTACAGGGTACAATGAGCAGTTCTTC

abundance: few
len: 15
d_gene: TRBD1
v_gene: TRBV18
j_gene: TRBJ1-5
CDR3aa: CASSEGQGAEQPQHF
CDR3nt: TGTGCCAGCTCAGAGGGACAGGGGGCCGAACAGCCCCAGCATTTT

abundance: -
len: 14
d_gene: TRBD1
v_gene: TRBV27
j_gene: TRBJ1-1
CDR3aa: CASLDRGVATEAFF
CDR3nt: TGTGCCAGTCTGGACAGGGGGGTGGCCACTGAAGCTTTCTTT

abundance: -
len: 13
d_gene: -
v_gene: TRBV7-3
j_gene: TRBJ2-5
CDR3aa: CASSLWSQETQYF
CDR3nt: TGTGCCAGCAGCCTCTGGAGTCAAGAGACCCAGTACTTC

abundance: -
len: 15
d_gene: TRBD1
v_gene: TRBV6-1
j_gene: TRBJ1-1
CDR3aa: CASNPAKGAKGEAFF
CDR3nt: TGTGCCAGCAACCCCGCGAAGGGGGCGAAAGGTGAAGCTTTCTTT

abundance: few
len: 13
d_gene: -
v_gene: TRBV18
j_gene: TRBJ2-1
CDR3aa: CASSPGLYNEQFF
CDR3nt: TGTGCCAGCTCACCCGGTCTTTACAATGAGCAGTTCTTC

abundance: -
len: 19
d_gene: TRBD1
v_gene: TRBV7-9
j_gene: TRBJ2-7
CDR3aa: CASSQIYTPDRPNPHEQYF
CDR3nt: TGTGCCAGCAGCCAGATCTACACCCCGGACAGGCCGAACCCCCACGAGCAGTACTTC

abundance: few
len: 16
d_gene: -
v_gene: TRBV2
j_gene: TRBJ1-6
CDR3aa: CASSEGAGEYNSPLHF
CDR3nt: TGTGCCAGCAGTGAAGGGGCAGGGGAATATAATTCACCCCTCCACTTT

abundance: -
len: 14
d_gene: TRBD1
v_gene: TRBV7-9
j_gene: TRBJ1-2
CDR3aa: CASSRSDRDGGYTF
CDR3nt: TGTGCCAGCAGCCGATCCGACAGGGATGGTGGCTACACCTTC

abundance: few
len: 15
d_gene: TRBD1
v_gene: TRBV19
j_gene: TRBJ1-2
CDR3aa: CASSRVGQGSYGYTF
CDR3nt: TGTGCCAGTAGTCGGGTGGGACAGGGAAGCTATGGCTACACCTTC

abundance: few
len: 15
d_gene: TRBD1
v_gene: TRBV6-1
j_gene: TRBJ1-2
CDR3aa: CASSELDRGNYGYTF
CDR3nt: TGTGCCAGCAGTGAACTGGACAGGGGGAACTATGGCTACACCTTC

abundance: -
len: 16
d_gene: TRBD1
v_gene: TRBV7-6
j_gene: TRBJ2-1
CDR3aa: CASSFQSGTGYNEQFF
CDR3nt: TGTGCCAGCAGCTTCCAATCCGGGACAGGGTACAATGAGCAGTTCTTC

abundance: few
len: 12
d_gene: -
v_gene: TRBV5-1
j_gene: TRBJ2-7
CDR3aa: CASHRRTYEQYF
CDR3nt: TGCGCCAGCCACCGGCGGACCTACGAGCAGTACTTC

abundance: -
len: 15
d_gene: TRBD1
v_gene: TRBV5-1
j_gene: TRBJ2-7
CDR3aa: CASSARDRGTYEQYF
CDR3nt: TGCGCCAGCAGCGCCCGGGACAGGGGGACCTACGAGCAGTACTTC